The present TCR beta chain was sequenced within a study of T cell repertoires in cytomegalovirus infection. The study's findings and limits: CMV carriers having the relevant HLA were flagged by cumulative public TCR beta family frequency.

TCRdb ran MiXCR on the reads and lists one entry per CDR3 protein. This table holds roughly 340,000 distinct CDR3 sequences, roughly 28% found once. With regard to this clonotype: The antigen is not known. A read error may produce the germline difference seen at one junction end.

The CDR3 has 17 amino acids. In germline, CDR1 is MGHRA, CDR2 YSYEKL. This sample comprised cultured PBMCs, obtained from culture after CMV antigen stimulation. The receptor comes from a human donor in good health (CMV status not recorded). Some clones in this sample may be carry-over from other donors' samples. The chain uses TRBV4-1 and TRBJ2-5; 10 bases fit TRBD2. For the CDR3, the DNA is TGTGCCAGCAGCCAAGATATGGCGACTAGCGGGCAAGAGACCCAGTACTTC. Amino acids: CASSQDMATSGQETQYF.